The T cell receptor (beta chain) under discussion was sequenced for a study of identical twins. The CDR3 runs to 13 residues. Germline CDR1 reads DFQATT; CDR2 reads SNEGSKA (reference sequence). Using its own MiXCR run on the 5' RACE reads, TCRdb lists one record per CDR3 protein. The sample holds about 660,000 distinct CDR3 sequences, 8.6% seen once. Details on this clonotype: One end of the junction does not line up with germline, which may come from a read error.

These data also formed part of another study, on yellow fever vaccine responses in identical twins.

The sample consisted of PBMCs. The origin of this receptor is a young woman in good health. The chain has TRBV20-1 and TRBJ2-5, with D maybe TRBD2 (6 bases). The CDR3: CSARDPARQGLSF. In nucleotides, the CDR3 is TGCAGTGCTAGAGATCCCGCAAGGCAGGGACTTTCCTTC.